This entry lists 25 T cell receptor beta chains sequenced from one sample in a study of shared clonotypes between healthy human individuals. Data came from immunoSEQ multiplex PCR; TCRdb stores just in-frame clones and leaves some out. Among some 580,000 clones listed, around 97% were seen once. Sequencing was carried out using naive CD4+ T cells sorted from blood. As to subset: CD45RA+ positively selected. The receptors derive from a woman in her thirties in good health.

This sequence joins TRBV12-2 and TRBJ1-2; no check of the table's D call, TRBD1, against the DNA was made. TRBV12-2 is designated a pseudogene. CDR3 length: 16 amino acids. In nucleotides, the CDR3 is TGTGCAAGTCACAAAATTTCCCCGCTGGCACCCTATGGCTACACCTTC. Amino acids: CASHKISPLAPYGYTF.

This clone was seen just once. The chain couples TRBV2 to TRBJ1-4; a weak D match, TRBD1 (5 bases). The CDR3 totals 15 residues. CDR1 and CDR2 from the germline V gene are SNHLY and FYNNEI. Trimming stripped 0 bases from V and 8 bases from J, with 13 bases between. CDR3 coding DNA: TGTGCCAGCAGTGAAGCCGGGGGATACGGGGAAAAACTGTTTTTT. It translates to CASSEAGGYGEKLFF. Together with reference TRBV2 and TRBJ1-4, the CDR3 gives the full variable domain: EPEVTQTPSHQVTQMGQEVILRCVPISNHLYFYWYRQILGQKVEFLVSFYNNEISEKSEIFDDQFSVERPDGSNFTLKIRSTKLEDSAMYFCASSEAGGYGEKLFFGSGTQLSVL.

The J gene is TRBJ2-5, the V gene TRBV11-2; TRBD1 agrees at 7 bases. Matching the DNA end better, TRBJ2-7 makes the J call doubtful. From germline, CDR1 is SGHAT and CDR2 FQNNGV. The CDR3 consists of 14 residues. The CDR3 nucleotides read TGTGCCAGCAGACCCCCCGGGACAGCTCACGAGCAGTACTTC. Translating gives CASRPPGTAHEQYF.

The genes are TRBV13 and TRBJ1-2, with D perhaps TRBD1 (5 bases). This CDR3 is built from 9 residues. The germline V gene encodes CDR1 PRHDT and CDR2 FYEKMQ (reference sequence). The ends were cut back, 8 bases at V and 7 bases at J, with 5 bases in the middle. In DNA form, the CDR3 reads TGTGCCAGCGGGGCTGGCTACACCTTC. Protein product: CASGAGYTF.

The chain carries TRBV2 and TRBJ1-2; D not resolved. Deletions cut 2 bases from V and 4 bases from J, with 5 bases between. The CDR3 covers 12 residues. Germline V gene data show CDR1 as SNHLY and CDR2 as FYNNEI. The chain's CDR3 is CASSERRYGYTF. The CDR3 DNA reads as TGTGCCAGCAGTGAACGGCGCTATGGCTACACCTTC. Full variable domain (missing parts from reference TRBV2 and TRBJ1-2): EPEVTQTPSHQVTQMGQEVILRCVPISNHLYFYWYRQILGQKVEFLVSFYNNEISEKSEIFDDQFSVERPDGSNFTLKIRSTKLEDSAMYFCASSERRYGYTFGSGTRLTVV.

The rearrangement joins TRBV6-1 to TRBJ2-2, with D uncertain. The CDR3 sequence is 14 residues long. V gave up 4 bases and J gave up 6 bases, with 12 bases separating them. The V gene's germline CDR1 is MNHNS and CDR2 SASEGT. The CDR3 DNA follows: TGTGCCAGCAGTGTTTCCTTGAGGTCCGGGGAGCTGTTTTTT. This codes for CASSVSLRSGELFF.

This chain links TRBV2 with TRBJ1-2; the D is unclear. The germline V and J ends were trimmed by 4 bases and 4 bases, with 10 bases remaining between them. Germline V gene lookup returns CDR1 SNHLY and CDR2 FYNNEI. This CDR3 comprises 13 residues. The CDR3 DNA is TGTGCCAGCAGTGGCGAGTCTAGCTATGGCTACACCTTC. This codes for CASSGESSYGYTF. The variable domain in full, with the rest retrieved from reference TRBV2 and TRBJ1-2, is EPEVTQTPSHQVTQMGQEVILRCVPISNHLYFYWYRQILGQKVEFLVSFYNNEISEKSEIFDDQFSVERPDGSNFTLKIRSTKLEDSAMYFCASSGESSYGYTFGSGTRLTVV.

The chain carries TRBV19 and TRBJ1-5; 8 bases map to TRBD1. V shed 10 bases and J 0 bases; nucleotides not matched to a gene: 14. In germline, CDR1 is LNHDA, CDR2 SQIVND (reference sequence). The CDR3 is 17 residues long. The DNA for the CDR3 is TGTGCCAAGATCCGGGACAGGACTGATTATAGCAATCAGCCCCAGCATTTT. As protein: CAKIRDRTDYSNQPQHF.

The genes are TRBV28 and TRBJ2-3, with 9 bases aligning to TRBD1. V trimming: 3 bases; J trimming: 8 bases; junction bases outside the gene matches: 6. Germline V gene lookup returns CDR1 MDHEN and CDR2 SYDVKM. CDR3 length equals 14 residues. CDR3 DNA sequence: TGTGCCAGCAGTTTGGGGACAGGGTATACTACGCAGTATTTT. This sequence encodes CASSLGTGYTTQYF.

V is TRBV12-5 and J is TRBJ2-3; tentatively, D is TRBD1 (6 bases). V shed 0 bases and J shed 0 bases, with 13 bases lying between them. Germline V gene data show CDR1 as LGHNT and CDR2 as FRNRAP. The CDR3 covers 17 residues. CDR3 region: CASGLVHGRGSTDTQYF. The CDR3 region has the DNA TGTGCTAGTGGTTTGGTACATGGCAGGGGAAGCACAGATACGCAGTATTTT. The entire variable domain, with the rest obtained from reference TRBV12-5 and TRBJ2-3, is as follows: DARVTQTPRHKVTEMGQEVTMRCQPILGHNTVFWYRQTMMQGLELLAYFRNRAPLDDSGMPKDRFSAEMPDATLATLKIQPSEPRDSAVYFCASGLVHGRGSTDTQYFGPGTRLTVL.

V and J are TRBV4-1 and TRBJ2-1; D remains ambiguous. The germline V gene has CDR1 MGHRA and CDR2 YSYEKL. The CDR3 extends over 16 amino acids. Trimming left V 1 base short and J 0 bases short, with 10 bases between. The CDR3 DNA is TGCGCCAGCAGCCAAGTGGGAATTAGCTCCTACAATGAGCAGTTCTTC. Residues: CASSQVGISSYNEQFF.

The chain's CDR3 is CASSLGTAQGTEAFF. CDR3 bases: TGCGCCAGCAGCTTAGGGACAGCCCAGGGCACTGAAGCTTTCTTT. The chain has TRBV5-1 and TRBJ1-1; 7 nucleotides agree with TRBD1. CDR3 length equals 15 residues. Germline assignment: CDR1 SGHRS and CDR2 YFSETQ. V lost 2 bases to trimming and J lost 4 bases; unmatched junction nucleotides: 8.

This chain connects TRBV28 to TRBJ2-2; a weak D match, TRBD2 (5 bases). Germline-derived CDR1 and CDR2 are MDHEN and SYDVKM. Trimming took off 7 bases at V and 6 bases at J, with 15 bases between the two ends. This CDR3 is built from 14 residues. CDR3 DNA: TGTGCCAGCATCGAGGCTAGCTACTCCGGGGAGCTGTTTTTT. It translates to CASIEASYSGELFF. The full variable domain, in which reference TRBV28 and TRBJ2-2 provide the parts outside the CDR3, is DVKVTQSSRYLVKRTGEKVFLECVQDMDHENMFWYRQDPGLGLRLIYFSYDVKMKEKGDIPEGYSVSREKKERFSLILESASTNQTSMYLCASIEASYSGELFFGEGSRLTVL.

The rearrangement joins TRBV2 to TRBJ1-2; D perhaps matches TRBD1 (6 bases). The germline V gene has CDR1 SNHLY and CDR2 FYNNEI. The CDR3 is 13 amino acids. Trimming cost V 6 bases and J 6 bases, with 14 bases left between them. The CDR3 protein is CASSGTAGDGYTF. The CDR3 coding sequence is TGTGCCAGCAGCGGAACGGCAGGGGATGGCTACACCTTC.

V usage is TRBV6-5 and J usage is TRBJ2-5; 12 positions agree with TRBD2. The DNA end is a closer match to TRBJ2-7, so the J assignment may be wrong. The CDR3 totals 15 residues. In germline, CDR1 is MNHEY, CDR2 SVGAGI. The chain's CDR3 is CASSLTSGSSYEQYF. CDR3 DNA: TGTGCCAGCAGCCTGACTAGCGGGAGCTCCTACGAGCAGTACTTC.

The rearrangement uses TRBV13 and TRBJ2-1, with D unresolved. Trimming shortened V by 7 bases and J by 8 bases, and 15 bases separated the two germline ends. Germline CDR1 reads PRHDT; CDR2 reads FYEKMQ (reference sequence). CDR3 length equals 13 residues. DNA of the CDR3: TGTGCCAGCACCTACTCCGATCGCCATGAGCAGTTCTTC. Residues: CASTYSDRHEQFF.

The V and J genes are TRBV4-2 and TRBJ2-1; 13 nucleotides align to TRBD2. This CDR3 spans 17 amino acids. J was trimmed by 6 bases and V by 1 base; bases with no gene match: 6. Germline CDR1 and CDR2: LGHNA and YNFKEQ. The CDR3 DNA reads TGTGCCAGCAGCCAAGCCCTACTAGCGGGAGGGGGCAATGAGCAGTTCTTC. Its protein is CASSQALLAGGGNEQFF.

The chain carries TRBV7-8 and TRBJ2-5; tentatively, D is TRBD1 (6 bases). The ends were cut back, 5 bases at V and 9 bases at J, with 19 bases in the middle. Germline CDR1 and CDR2: SGHVS and FQNEAQ. This CDR3 spans 14 amino acids. The CDR3 is CASSMQGYLGAQYF. CDR3 nucleotides: TGTGCCAGCAGCATGCAGGGGTATCTTGGGGCCCAGTACTTC.

The rearrangement uses TRBV25-1 and TRBJ2-5; the D gene is possibly TRBD2 (5 bases). The length of the CDR3 is 16 residues. Germline CDR1 reads MGHDK; CDR2 reads SYGVNS. Trimming took off 3 bases at V and 9 bases at J, with 23 bases between the two ends. DNA of the CDR3: TGTGCCAGCAGTGATCCGGGTAGAACCCCTGGGAGTGCCCAGTACTTC. Translated: CASSDPGRTPGSAQYF.

The CDR3 DNA sequence: TGTGCCAGCAGCCCGGGACAAATGAACACTGAAGCTTTCTTT. Residues: CASSPGQMNTEAFF. The gene calls are TRBV5-6 and TRBJ1-1; D perhaps matches TRBD1 (6 bases). CDR3 length equals 14 residues. Trimming left V 4 bases short and J 0 bases short, with 10 bases between. Germline values: CDR1 SGHDT, CDR2 YYEEEE.

The chain links TRBV6-1 to TRBJ2-5; D gene ambiguous. The CDR3 length is 15 residues. V lost 2 bases and J lost 1, with 11 bases in between. Germline V gene sequence: CDR1 MNHNS, CDR2 SASEGT. CDR3 amino acids: CASSELGGSQETQYF. DNA of the CDR3: TGTGCCAGCAGTGAACTCGGTGGGTCCCAAGAGACCCAGTACTTC.

The V gene is TRBV5-4, the J gene TRBJ2-3, with 9 bases that match TRBD1. V dropped 5 bases and J dropped 5; count of bases not matched to a gene: 15. Germline V gene data show CDR1 as SGHNT and CDR2 as YYREEE (reference sequence). This CDR3 has 17 amino acids. The CDR3 loop reads CASSRPPGTGFGDTQYF. The CDR3 nucleotides read TGTGCCAGCAGTAGGCCGCCCGGGACAGGGTTTGGAGATACGCAGTATTTT.

The J gene is TRBJ2-2, the V gene TRBV4-1; 14 bases fit TRBD2. The V gene end was trimmed by 4 bases and the J gene end by 7 bases; junction bases not matched to a gene: 20. Germline assignment: CDR1 MGHRA and CDR2 YSYEKL. This CDR3 region has 21 residues. In DNA, the CDR3 is TGCGCCAGCAGCCTCCAGGGCGGGACTAGCGGGAGTTGGGGCGGTGGCGGGGAGCTGTTTTTT. Amino acids: CASSLQGGTSGSWGGGGELFF.

V gene TRBV6-5 combines with J gene TRBJ2-2; 7 bases line up with TRBD2. This CDR3 region has 14 residues. J lost 1 base, V lost 4 bases, and 0 bases had no gene match. CDR1 and CDR2 from the germline V gene are MNHEY and SVGAGI. The CDR3 DNA sequence: TGTGCCAGCAGTTGGGAGGGGAACACCGGGGAGCTGTTTTTT. This sequence encodes CASSWEGNTGELFF.

Only one count was recorded for this clone. This chain joins TRBV29-1 and TRBJ2-3; TRBD1 or TRBD2 may be the D gene (5 bases each). The V end was cut by 7 bases, the J end by 1 base, with 12 bases between. This CDR3 spans 13 amino acids. Germline CDR1 SQVTM, CDR2 ANQGSEA. The CDR3 protein is CSATGPRTDTQYF. The CDR3 nucleotides are TGCAGCGCCACGGGACCTCGCACAGATACGCAGTATTTT.